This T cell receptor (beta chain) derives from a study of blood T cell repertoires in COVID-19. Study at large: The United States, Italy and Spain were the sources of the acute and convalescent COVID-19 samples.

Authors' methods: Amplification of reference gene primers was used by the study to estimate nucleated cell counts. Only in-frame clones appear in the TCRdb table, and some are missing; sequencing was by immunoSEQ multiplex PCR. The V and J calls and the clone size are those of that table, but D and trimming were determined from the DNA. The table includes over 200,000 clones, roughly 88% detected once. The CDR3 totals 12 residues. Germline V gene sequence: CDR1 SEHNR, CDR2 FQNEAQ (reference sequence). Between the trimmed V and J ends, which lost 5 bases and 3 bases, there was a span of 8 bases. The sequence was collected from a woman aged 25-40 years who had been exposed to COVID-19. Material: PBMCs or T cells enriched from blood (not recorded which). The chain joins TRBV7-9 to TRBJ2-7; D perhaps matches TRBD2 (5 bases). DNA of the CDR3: TGTGCCAGCAGCCAACGGGGCTACGAGCAGTACTTC. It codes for CASSQRGYEQYF.